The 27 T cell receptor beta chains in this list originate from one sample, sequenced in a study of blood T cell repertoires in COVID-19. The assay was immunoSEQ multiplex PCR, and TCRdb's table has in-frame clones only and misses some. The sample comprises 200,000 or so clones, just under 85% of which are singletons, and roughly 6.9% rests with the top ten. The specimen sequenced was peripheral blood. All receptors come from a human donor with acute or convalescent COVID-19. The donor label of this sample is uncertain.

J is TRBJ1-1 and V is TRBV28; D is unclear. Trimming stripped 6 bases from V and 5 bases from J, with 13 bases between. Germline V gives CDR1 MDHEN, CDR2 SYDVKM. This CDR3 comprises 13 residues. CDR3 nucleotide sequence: TGTGCCAGCAGCCGACCGGGGAGGACTGAAGCTTTCTTT. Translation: CASSRPGRTEAFF. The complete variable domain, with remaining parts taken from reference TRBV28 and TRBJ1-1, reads DVKVTQSSRYLVKRTGEKVFLECVQDMDHENMFWYRQDPGLGLRLIYFSYDVKMKEKGDIPEGYSVSREKKERFSLILESASTNQTSMYLCASSRPGRTEAFFGQGTRLTVV.

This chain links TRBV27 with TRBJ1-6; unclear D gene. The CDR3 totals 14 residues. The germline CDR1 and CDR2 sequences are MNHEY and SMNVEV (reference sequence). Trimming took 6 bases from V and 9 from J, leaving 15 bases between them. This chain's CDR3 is CASRRGLGISPLHF. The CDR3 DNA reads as TGTGCCAGCAGGCGGGGTCTCGGTATTTCACCCCTCCACTTT.

The chain's CDR3 is CASSLGPEAGVQETQYF. The CDR3 DNA reads TGTGCCAGCAGCTTAGGACCCGAAGCGGGGGTTCAAGAGACCCAGTACTTC. The chain joins TRBV11-2 to TRBJ2-5; TRBD2 matches at 8 bases. V shed 1 base, J shed 2 bases, and the junction held 9 bases outside the gene matches. This CDR3 has 17 residues. Germline CDR1 reads SGHAT; CDR2 reads FQNNGV.

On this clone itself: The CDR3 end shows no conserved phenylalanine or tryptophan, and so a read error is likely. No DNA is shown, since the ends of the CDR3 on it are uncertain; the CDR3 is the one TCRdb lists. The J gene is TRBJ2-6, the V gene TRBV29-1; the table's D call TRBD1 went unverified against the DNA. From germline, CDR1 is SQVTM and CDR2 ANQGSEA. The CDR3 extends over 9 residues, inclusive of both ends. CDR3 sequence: CSVGFDRAV.

The CDR3 DNA follows: TGCAGTGCTGGGGACTGGGCCCAGTTCTTC. Protein: CSAGDWAQFF. The chain couples TRBV20-1 to TRBJ2-1, with D possibly TRBD2 on 6 matching bases. V was cut by 5 bases and J by 13 bases, with 12 bases left in between. CDR1 and CDR2 from the germline V gene are DFQATT and SNEGSKA (reference sequence). This CDR3 contains 10 residues.

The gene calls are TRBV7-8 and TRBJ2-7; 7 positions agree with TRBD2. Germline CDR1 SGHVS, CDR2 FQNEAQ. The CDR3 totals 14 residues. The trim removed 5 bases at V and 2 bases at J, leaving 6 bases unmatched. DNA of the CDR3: TGTGCCAGCAGCCCCGAGGGAGGGGCCTACGAGCAGTACTTC. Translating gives CASSPEGGAYEQYF.

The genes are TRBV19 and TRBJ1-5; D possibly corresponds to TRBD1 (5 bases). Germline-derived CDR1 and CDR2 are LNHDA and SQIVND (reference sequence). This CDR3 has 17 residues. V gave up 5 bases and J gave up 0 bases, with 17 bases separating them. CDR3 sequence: CASSPLGGAYSNQPQHF. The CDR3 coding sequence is TGTGCCAGTAGTCCCCTGGGTGGGGCCTATAGCAATCAGCCCCAGCATTTT.

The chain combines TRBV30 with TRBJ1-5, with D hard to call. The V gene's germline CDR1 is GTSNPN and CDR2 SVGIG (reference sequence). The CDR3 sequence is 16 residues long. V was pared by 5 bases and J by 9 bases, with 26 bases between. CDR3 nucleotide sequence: TGTGCCTGGGCCTTCCCTGGCGACTCGCGGGTGCGGCCCCAGCATTTT. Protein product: CAWAFPGDSRVRPQHF.

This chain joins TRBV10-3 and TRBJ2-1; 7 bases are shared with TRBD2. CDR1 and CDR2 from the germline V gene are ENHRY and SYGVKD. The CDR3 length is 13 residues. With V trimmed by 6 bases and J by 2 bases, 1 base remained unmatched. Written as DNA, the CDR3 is TGTGCCATCAGCCGGGAGGCCTACAATGAGCAGTTCTTC. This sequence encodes CAISREAYNEQFF.

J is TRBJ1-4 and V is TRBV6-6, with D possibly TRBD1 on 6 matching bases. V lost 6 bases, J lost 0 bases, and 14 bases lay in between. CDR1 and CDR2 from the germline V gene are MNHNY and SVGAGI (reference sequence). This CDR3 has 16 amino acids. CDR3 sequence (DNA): TGTGCCAGCAGCCACGGACAGACCTCAACTAATGAAAAACTGTTTTTT. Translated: CASSHGQTSTNEKLFF.

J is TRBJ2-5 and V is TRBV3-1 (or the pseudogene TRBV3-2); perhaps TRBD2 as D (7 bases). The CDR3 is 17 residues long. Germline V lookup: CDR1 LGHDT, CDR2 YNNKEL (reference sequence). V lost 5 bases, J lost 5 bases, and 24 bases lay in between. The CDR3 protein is CASSGGGWGRAGETQYF. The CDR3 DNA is TGTGCCAGCAGCGGGGGCGGTTGGGGGAGGGCCGGTGAGACCCAGTACTTC.

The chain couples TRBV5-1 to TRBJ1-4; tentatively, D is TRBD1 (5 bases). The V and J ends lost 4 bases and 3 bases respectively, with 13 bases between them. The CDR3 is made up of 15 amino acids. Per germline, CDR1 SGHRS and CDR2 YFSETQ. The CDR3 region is CASSLEGASNEKLFF. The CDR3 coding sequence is TGCGCCAGCAGCCTAGAAGGGGCATCTAATGAAAAACTGTTTTTT.

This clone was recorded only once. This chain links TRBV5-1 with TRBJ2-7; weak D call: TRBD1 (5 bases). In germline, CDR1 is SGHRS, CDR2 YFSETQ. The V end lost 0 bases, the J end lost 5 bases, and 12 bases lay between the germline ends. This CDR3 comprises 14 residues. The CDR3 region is CASSLEAGNHEQYF. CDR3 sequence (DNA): TGCGCCAGCAGCTTGGAGGCAGGGAACCACGAGCAGTACTTC.

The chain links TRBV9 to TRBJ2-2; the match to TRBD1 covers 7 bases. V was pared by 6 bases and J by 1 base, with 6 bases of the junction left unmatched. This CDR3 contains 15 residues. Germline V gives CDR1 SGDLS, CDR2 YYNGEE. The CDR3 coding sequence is TGTGCCAGCAACACGGACAGGCGGAACACCGGGGAGCTGTTTTTT. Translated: CASNTDRRNTGELFF.

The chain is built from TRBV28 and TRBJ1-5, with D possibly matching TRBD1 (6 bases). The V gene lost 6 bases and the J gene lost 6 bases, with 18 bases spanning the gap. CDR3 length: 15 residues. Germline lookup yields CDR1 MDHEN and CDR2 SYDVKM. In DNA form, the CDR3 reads TGTGCCAGCAGCCGGGACACCCTAAGGGGTCAGCCCCAGCATTTT. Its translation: CASSRDTLRGQPQHF.

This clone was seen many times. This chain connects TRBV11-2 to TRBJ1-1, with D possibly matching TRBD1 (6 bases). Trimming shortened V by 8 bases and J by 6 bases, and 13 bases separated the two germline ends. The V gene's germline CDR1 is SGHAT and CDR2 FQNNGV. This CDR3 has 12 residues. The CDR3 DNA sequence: TGTGCCAGCGAAGGGACAAAGGCTGAAGCTTTCTTT. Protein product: CASEGTKAEAFF.

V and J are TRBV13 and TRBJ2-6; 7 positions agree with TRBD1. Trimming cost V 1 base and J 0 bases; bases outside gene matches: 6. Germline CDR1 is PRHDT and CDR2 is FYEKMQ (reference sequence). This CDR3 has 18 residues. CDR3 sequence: CASSLADRRFSGANVLTF. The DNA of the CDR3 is TGTGCCAGCAGCTTAGCGGACAGGCGCTTCTCTGGGGCCAACGTCCTGACTTTC.

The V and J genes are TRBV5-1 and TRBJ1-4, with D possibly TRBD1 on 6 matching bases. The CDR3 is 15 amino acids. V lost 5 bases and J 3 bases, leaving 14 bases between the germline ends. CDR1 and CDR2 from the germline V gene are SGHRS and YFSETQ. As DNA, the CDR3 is TGCGCCAGCAGTGTTGCTGGGGGCCCTAATGAAAAACTGTTTTTT. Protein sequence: CASSVAGGPNEKLFF.

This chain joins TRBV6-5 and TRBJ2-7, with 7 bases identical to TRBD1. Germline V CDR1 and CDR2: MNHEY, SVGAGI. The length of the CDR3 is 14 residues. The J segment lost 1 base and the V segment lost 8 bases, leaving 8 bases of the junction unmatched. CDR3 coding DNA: TGTGCCAGCGCCGGATGGGACAGATCCTACGAGCAGTACTTC. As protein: CASAGWDRSYEQYF.

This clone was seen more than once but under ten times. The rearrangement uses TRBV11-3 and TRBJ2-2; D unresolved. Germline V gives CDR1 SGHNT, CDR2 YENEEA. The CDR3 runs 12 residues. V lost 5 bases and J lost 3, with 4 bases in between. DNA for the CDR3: TGTGCCAGCAGCCCTTACACCGGGGAGCTGTTTTTT. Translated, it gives CASSPYTGELFF.

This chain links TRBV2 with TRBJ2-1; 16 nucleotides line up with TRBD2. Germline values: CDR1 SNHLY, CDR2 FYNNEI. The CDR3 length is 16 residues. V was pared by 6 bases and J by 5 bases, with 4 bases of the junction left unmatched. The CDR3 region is CASRGTSGRANNEQFF. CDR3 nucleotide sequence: TGTGCCAGCAGGGGGACTAGCGGGAGGGCCAACAATGAGCAGTTCTTC. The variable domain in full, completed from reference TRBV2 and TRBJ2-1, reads EPEVTQTPSHQVTQMGQEVILRCVPISNHLYFYWYRQILGQKVEFLVSFYNNEISEKSEIFDDQFSVERPDGSNFTLKIRSTKLEDSAMYFCASRGTSGRANNEQFFGPGTRLTVL.

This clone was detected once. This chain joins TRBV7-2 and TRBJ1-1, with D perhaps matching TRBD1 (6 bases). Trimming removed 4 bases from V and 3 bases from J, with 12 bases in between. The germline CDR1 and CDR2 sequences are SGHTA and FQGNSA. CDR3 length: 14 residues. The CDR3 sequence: CASSSYRADTEAFF. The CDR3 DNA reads TGTGCCAGCAGCTCGTACAGGGCTGACACTGAAGCTTTCTTT.

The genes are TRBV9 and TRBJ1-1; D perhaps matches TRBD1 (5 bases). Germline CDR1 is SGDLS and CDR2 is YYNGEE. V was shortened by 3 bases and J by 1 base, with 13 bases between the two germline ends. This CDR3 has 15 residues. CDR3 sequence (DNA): TGTGCCAGCAGCGGCGGGACGTTTTCGAACACTGAAGCTTTCTTT. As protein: CASSGGTFSNTEAFF.

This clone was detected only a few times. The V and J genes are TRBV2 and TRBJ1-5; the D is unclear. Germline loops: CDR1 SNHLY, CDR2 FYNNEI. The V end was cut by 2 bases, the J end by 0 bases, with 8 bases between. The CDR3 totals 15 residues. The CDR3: CASSEYSYSNQPQHF. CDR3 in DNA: TGTGCCAGCAGTGAATACAGTTATAGCAATCAGCCCCAGCATTTT.

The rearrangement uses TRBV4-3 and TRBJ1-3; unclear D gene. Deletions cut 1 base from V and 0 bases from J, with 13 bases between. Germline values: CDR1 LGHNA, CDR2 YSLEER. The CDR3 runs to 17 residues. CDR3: CASSQGYSASSGNTIYF. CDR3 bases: TGCGCCAGCAGCCAAGGTTACAGTGCCTCCTCTGGAAACACCATATATTTT.

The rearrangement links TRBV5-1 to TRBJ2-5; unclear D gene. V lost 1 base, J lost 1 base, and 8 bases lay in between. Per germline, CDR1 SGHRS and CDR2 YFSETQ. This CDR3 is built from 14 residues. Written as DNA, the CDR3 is TGCGCCAGCAGCTTGCCAGATATCCAAGAGACCCAGTACTTC. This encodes CASSLPDIQETQYF.

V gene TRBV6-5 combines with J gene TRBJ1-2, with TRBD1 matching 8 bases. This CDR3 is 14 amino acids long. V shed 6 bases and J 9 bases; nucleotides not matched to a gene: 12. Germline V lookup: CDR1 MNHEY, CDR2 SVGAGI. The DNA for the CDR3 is TGTGCCAGCAGAACGGGGACAGGTGGGGGACGCTACACCTTC. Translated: CASRTGTGGGRYTF.